A single sample is the source of the 22 T cell receptor beta chains below, sequenced in a study of blood T cell repertoires in COVID-19. Repertoires were generated with immunoSEQ multiplex PCR, while TCRdb's copy carries only in-frame clones and drops some. The repertoire consists of a few hundred thousand clones, with around 89% occurring once and the leading ten covering more than 0.8%. The sequenced sample consisted of PBMCs or T cells enriched from blood (not recorded which). These receptors were obtained from a man aged 18 to 30 who had recovered from COVID-19.

This clone was detected once. The chain has TRBV2 and TRBJ2-5, with 7 bases that match TRBD2. CDR1 SNHLY and CDR2 FYNNEI come from the germline V gene. The V gene end was trimmed by 6 bases and the J gene end by 5 bases; junction bases not matched to a gene: 15. The CDR3 contains 16 residues. DNA for the CDR3: TGTGCCAGCAGATATGGGGGGGGTGTGGGCTTTGAGACCCAGTACTTC. Its translation: CASRYGGGVGFETQYF.

This clone has just a few counts. The rearrangement links TRBV19 to TRBJ2-1, with TRBD2 matching over 8 bases. The CDR3 covers 14 residues. Germline V gives CDR1 LNHDA, CDR2 SQIVND (reference sequence). V shed 8 bases, J shed 8 bases, and the junction held 11 bases outside the gene matches. The CDR3 here is CASQTGGRTHEQFF. CDR3 DNA: TGTGCCAGTCAGACGGGCGGGAGGACACATGAGCAGTTCTTC.

The chain carries TRBV7-6 and TRBJ1-2, with D possibly TRBD1 on 5 matching bases. The CDR3 runs 15 residues. Germline CDR1 SGHVS, CDR2 FNYEAQ. The V gene lost 5 bases and the J gene lost 5 bases, with 18 bases spanning the gap. CDR3 DNA: TGTGCCAGCAGCCCCGGACAAGGCTGGGCTTATGGCTACACCTTC. Amino acid sequence: CASSPGQGWAYGYTF.

This clone has just a few counts. The chain recombines TRBV29-1 with TRBJ2-1; 7 nucleotides match TRBD2. Germline V gene data show CDR1 as SQVTM and CDR2 as ANQGSEA. The CDR3 spans 14 residues. Unmatched junction bases numbered 9, after V lost 4 bases and J lost 6 bases. The CDR3 sequence: CSVGFAGATNEQFF. In nucleotides, the CDR3 is TGCAGCGTTGGTTTCGCGGGAGCGACCAATGAGCAGTTCTTC.

The J gene is TRBJ2-1, the V gene TRBV10-3; no definite D call. Trimming took 3 bases from V and 3 from J, leaving 12 bases between them. Germline CDR1 ENHRY, CDR2 SYGVKD. CDR3 length: 15 amino acids. The CDR3 nucleotides are TGTGCCATCAGTGATTTGCGGATAAACTACAATGAGCAGTTCTTC. This translates into CAISDLRINYNEQFF.

The chain couples TRBV6-5 to TRBJ2-3; maybe TRBD2 (5 bases). Trimming cost V 3 bases and J 0 bases, with 10 bases left between them. Germline values: CDR1 MNHEY, CDR2 SVGAGI. The CDR3 loop spans 15 amino acids. The CDR3 protein is CASSYRGMSTDTQYF. DNA of the CDR3: TGTGCCAGCAGTTATCGGGGAATGAGCACAGATACGCAGTATTTT.

This clone was observed once. It is unclear where the CDR3 begins or ends on the DNA, so no DNA is shown, and the CDR3 is as TCRdb lists it. This rearrangement joins TRBV15 to TRBJ1-5. The CDR3 is 14 residues long, ends included. The germline gives CDR1 LNHNV, CDR2 YYDKDF (reference sequence). This CDR3 reads CATSRAGSISPSIF.

The chain uses TRBV12-3 or TRBV12-4 and TRBJ1-1; the D gene is possibly TRBD1 (5 bases). This CDR3 spans 13 amino acids. Deletions cut 3 bases from V and 5 bases from J, with 10 bases between. CDR3 coding DNA: TGTGCCAGCAGTTTCCTCGGGGGTACTGAAGCTTTCTTT. Encoded protein: CASSFLGGTEAFF.

The V gene is TRBV7-9, the J gene TRBJ2-2, with 7 bases identical to TRBD1. CDR1 is SEHNR, CDR2 FQNEAQ, per germline (reference sequence). CDR3 length: 16 residues. V lost 5 bases and J lost 4; bases outside the gene matches: 10. CDR3 in DNA: TGTGCCAGCAGCCCAGTACAGGGGTACCGCACCGGGGAGCTGTTTTTT. Translated, it gives CASSPVQGYRTGELFF. The whole variable domain, filled in from reference TRBV7-9 and TRBJ2-2, reads DTGVSQNPRHKITKRGQNVTFRCDPISEHNRLYWYRQTLGQGPEFLTYFQNEAQLEKSRLLSDRFSAERPKGSFSTLEIQRTEQGDSAMYLCASSPVQGYRTGELFFGEGSRLTVL.

There are a few counts of this clone. The CDR3 spells CASSQETGYNSPLHF. The CDR3 coding sequence is TGTGCCAGCAGCCAAGAAACAGGGTATAATTCACCCCTCCACTTT. V gene TRBV3-1 (or the pseudogene TRBV3-2) combines with J gene TRBJ1-6, with D perhaps matching TRBD1 (6 bases). Germline CDR1 is LGHDT and CDR2 is YNNKEL (reference sequence). There are 15 residues in the CDR3. V dropped 0 bases and J dropped 4 bases, with 7 bases sitting between them.

This clone appeared once. CDR3 sequence reads: CASSYSGQLNYGYTF. DNA of the CDR3: TGTGCCAGCAGTTACTCGGGACAGTTGAACTATGGCTACACCTTC. The chain has TRBV6-5 and TRBJ1-2; 7 nucleotides agree with TRBD1. The CDR3 covers 15 residues. Germline V gene lookup returns CDR1 MNHEY and CDR2 SVGAGI. V lost 0 bases and J lost 2; bases outside the gene matches: 3.

The chain joins TRBV5-6 to TRBJ1-5, with 7 bases aligning to TRBD1. The ends lost 0 bases at V and 4 bases at J; junction bases unmatched: 7. Per the germline V gene, CDR1 is SGHDT and CDR2 is YYEEEE. The CDR3 consists of 16 residues. CDR3 DNA: TGTGCCAGCAGCTTGGGGCCAGGGACAGTGAATCAGCCCCAGCATTTT. It codes for CASSLGPGTVNQPQHF.

V and J are TRBV19 and TRBJ1-1; TRBD1 matches at 8 bases. The CDR3 sequence is 16 residues long. V lost 5 bases and J lost 5; bases outside the gene matches: 13. Germline V gene lookup returns CDR1 LNHDA and CDR2 SQIVND (reference sequence). The CDR3 DNA is TGTGCCAGTAGTGACCCCGGGACAGGAATTGAGACTGAAGCTTTCTTT. Encoded protein: CASSDPGTGIETEAFF.

This rearrangement joins TRBV19 to TRBJ1-5; TRBD1 is a possible D gene (5 bases). CDR3 length: 14 amino acids. Looked up from germline, CDR1 is LNHDA and CDR2 is SQIVND (reference sequence). V shed 9 bases and J shed 6 bases, with 18 bases lying between them. CDR3 region: CASNGRGIGQPQHF. In DNA, the CDR3 is TGTGCCAGCAACGGAAGGGGAATAGGTCAGCCCCAGCATTTT.

This chain uses TRBV28 with TRBJ1-2; 9 nucleotides align to TRBD1. V shed 5 bases, J shed 3 bases, and the junction held 4 bases outside the gene matches. In germline, CDR1 is MDHEN, CDR2 SYDVKM. The CDR3 has 14 residues. The CDR3 DNA is TGTGCCAGCAGTATGACAGGGGGTTACTATGGCTACACCTTC. It yields the protein CASSMTGGYYGYTF.

This clone showed up just once. This chain uses TRBV18 with TRBJ2-5; 8 positions agree with TRBD1. Trimming took 4 bases from V and 5 from J; bases not matched to a gene: 6. The CDR3 totals 14 residues. Per the germline V gene, CDR1 is KGHSH and CDR2 is LQKENI. The DNA for the CDR3 is TGTGCCAGCTCACAACGGACAGGGACGGAGACCCAGTACTTC. Amino acid sequence: CASSQRTGTETQYF.

The rearrangement joins TRBV10-2 to TRBJ2-3; TRBD2 matches 7 bases. Trimming cost V 6 bases and J 0 bases; bases outside gene matches: 6. The length of the CDR3 is 15 residues. The germline gives CDR1 WSHSY, CDR2 SAAADI. The CDR3 nucleotides are TGCGCCAGCAGGATAAGCGGGGAAAGCACAGATACGCAGTATTTT. The encoded protein is CASRISGESTDTQYF.

This chain uses TRBV27 with TRBJ2-1; 12 positions match TRBD2. The CDR3 is 15 amino acids. J was trimmed by 8 bases and V by 6 bases; bases with no gene match: 8. The V gene's germline CDR1 is MNHEY and CDR2 SMNVEV (reference sequence). The CDR3 nucleotides read TGTGCCAGCAGCCAGACTAGCGGGAGATTAGATGAGCAGTTCTTC. It translates to CASSQTSGRLDEQFF.

V and J are TRBV28 and TRBJ1-2; D not certain. V gave up 2 bases and J gave up 4 bases, with 11 bases separating them. CDR1 and CDR2 from the germline V gene are MDHEN and SYDVKM. The CDR3 covers 14 residues. The CDR3 coding sequence is TGTGCCAGCAGTTTACCCCCGGGTATCTATGGCTACACCTTC. This translates into CASSLPPGIYGYTF.

The chain has TRBV2 and TRBJ2-1; 11 positions match TRBD2. Germline V gene lookup returns CDR1 SNHLY and CDR2 FYNNEI. The CDR3 has 19 amino acids. The junction had 15 bases not matched to a gene; V was cut back by 8 bases and J by 0 bases. Written as DNA, the CDR3 is TGTGCCAGCTCGGAGACTAGCGGGAAGAAGAGGGCCTCCTACAATGAGCAGTTCTTC. It translates to CASSETSGKKRASYNEQFF.

This chain connects TRBV7-2 to TRBJ1-4; 8 bases align to TRBD1. Trimming cost V 5 bases and J 8 bases; bases outside gene matches: 7. The CDR3 spans 14 residues. CDR1 and CDR2 from the germline V gene are SGHTA and FQGNSA. The CDR3 bases are TGTGCCAGCAGCCAACAGGGGGTAAAGGAAAAACTGTTTTTT. This encodes CASSQQGVKEKLFF.

The chain recombines TRBV7-3 with TRBJ2-1; tentatively, D is TRBD1 (6 bases). V lost 4 bases, J lost 4 bases, and 11 bases lay in between. CDR3 size: 14 residues. Germline assignment: CDR1 SGHTA and CDR2 FQGTGA. The CDR3 here is CASSYLTGYNEQFF. As DNA, the CDR3 is TGTGCCAGCAGCTACCTAACAGGGTACAATGAGCAGTTCTTC.